The table lists the clone carrying this TCR beta chain with a count of one. Antigen unknown. The sample originates from a study of cytomegalovirus exposure and HLA in healthy donors. This CDR3 comprises 13 residues. V shed 2 bases and J shed 5 bases, with 8 bases lying between them. The germline gives CDR1 SGHDT, CDR2 YYEEEE. Study-wide findings and caveats: 16,951 TCR beta sequences were associated with HLA alleles at 0.05 false discovery rate in a later analysis. Per a later analysis, HLA-associated TCR beta chains showed more clonal expansion than other, equally common TCR beta chains.

Primers: 60 Vbeta forward and 13 Jbeta reverse. TCRdb's table, derived via immunoSEQ multiplex PCR, lists solely in-frame clones and lacks some. The sample carries approximately 110,000 clones, approximately 80% recorded once. The rearrangement uses TRBV5-6 and TRBJ2-1, with D possibly TRBD2 on 6 matching bases. This clonotype was sampled from a man in his forties or fifties in good health and CMV-seronegative. Sequencing was carried out using PBMCs. CDR3 in amino acids: CASSFAGNNEQFF. In nucleotides, the CDR3 is TGTGCCAGCAGCTTCGCGGGGAACAATGAGCAGTTCTTC.